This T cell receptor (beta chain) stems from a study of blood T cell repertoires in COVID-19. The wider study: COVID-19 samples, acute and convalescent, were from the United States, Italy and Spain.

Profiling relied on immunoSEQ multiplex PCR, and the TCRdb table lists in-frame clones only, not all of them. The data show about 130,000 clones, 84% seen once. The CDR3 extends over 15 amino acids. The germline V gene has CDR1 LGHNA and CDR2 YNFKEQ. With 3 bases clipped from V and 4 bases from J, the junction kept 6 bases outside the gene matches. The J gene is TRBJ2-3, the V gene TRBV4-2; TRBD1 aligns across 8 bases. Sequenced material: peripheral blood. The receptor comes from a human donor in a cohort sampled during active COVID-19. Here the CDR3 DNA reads TGTGCCAGCAGCCAGAGACAGGGGCGTGCAGATACGCAGTATTTT. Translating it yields CASSQRQGRADTQYF.